The rows below give T cell receptor beta chains drawn from one sample of a study of T cell changes during pregnancy in multiple sclerosis. Sequencing was performed with immunoSEQ multiplex PCR; in TCRdb, only in-frame clones are kept and a portion is missing. The repertoire holds roughly 50,000 clones, with approximately 92% as singletons. Sample: CD4+ T cells from peripheral blood mononuclear cells, taken in the third trimester of pregnancy. The receptors here all came from a female donor with multiple sclerosis, enrolled in a pregnancy study. Both conserved end residues are part of each CDR3. D genes are given only for firm matches. Clone sizes are given selectively: once, few, many, or a class where the clone is expanded.

abundance	v_gene	j_gene	d_gene	CDR3nt	CDR3aa
-	TRBV28	TRBJ1-1	-	TGTGCCAGCAGTGCCCTATCGGGGGAACCCACTGAAGCTTTCTTT	CASSALSGEPTEAFF
-	TRBV7-9	TRBJ2-3	TRBD1	TGTGCCAGCAGCTTAGAAGGCAGGGGGCACGCAGATACGCAGTATTTT	CASSLEGRGHADTQYF
once	TRBV21-1	TRBJ1-5	-	TGTGCCAGCAGCTCTCCGGGACAGGGTGGACAGCCCCAGCATTTT	CASSSPGQGGQPQHF
-	TRBV2	TRBJ1-1	-	TGTGCCAGCAGTGGTCAGGGCCTGGGTCCGAACACTGAAGCTTTCTTT	CASSGQGLGPNTEAFF
-	TRBV6-1	TRBJ1-4	TRBD1	TGTGCCAGCAGTGAAGTTACAGGGGGAGGAGAAAAACTGTTTTTT	CASSEVTGGGEKLFF
-	TRBV30	TRBJ1-5	-	TGTGCCTGGGGAGGGGGCAATCAGCCCCAGCATTTT	CAWGGGNQPQHF
-	TRBV11-3	TRBJ2-2	-	TGTGCCAGCAGCTTAGGTCCAGGGGCGAACACCGGGGAGCTGTTTTTT	CASSLGPGANTGELFF
once	TRBV7-3	TRBJ1-1	-	TGTGCCAGCAGCTTCGCGGGGCACACTGAAGCTTTCTTT	CASSFAGHTEAFF
-	TRBV5-6	TRBJ2-2	TRBD2	TGTGCCAGCAGCTTGGAGCGGGGAAGTACCGGGGAGCTGTTTTTT	CASSLERGSTGELFF
-	TRBV28	TRBJ2-5	-	TGTGCCAGCAGTTTCGGGGTGGCGCGAGAGACCCAGTACTTC	CASSFGVARETQYF
-	TRBV18	TRBJ2-7	TRBD2	TGTGCCAGCTCTCCGGGACTAGCGGGCCACTACGAGCAGTACTTC	CASSPGLAGHYEQYF
-	TRBV6-1	TRBJ1-1	-	TGTGCCAGCGTAAAACCTGGACGGACGGGAGAAGCTTTCTTT	CASVKPGRTGEAFF
-	TRBV18	TRBJ2-7	-	TGTGCCAGCTCACCAGACAGGACCTCCTACGAGCAGTACTTC	CASSPDRTSYEQYF
-	TRBV10-3	TRBJ1-2	-	TGTGCCATCAGTGAGTACCGGGGAGAGTCTAACTATGGCTACACCTTC	CAISEYRGESNYGYTF
-	TRBV6-6	TRBJ1-2	TRBD1	TGTGCCAGCAGTTATGCGACAGGGCTTGGCTACACCTTC	CASSYATGLGYTF
-	TRBV2	TRBJ1-5	-	TGTGCCAGCATGGGGCGGGGGCGCGGCAATCAGCCCCAGCATTTT	CASMGRGRGNQPQHF
-	TRBV5-1	TRBJ1-1	-	TGCGCCAGCAGCTTGAACGGGGAGGCTGAAGCTTTCTTT	CASSLNGEAEAFF
-	TRBV5-1	TRBJ2-3	TRBD2	TGCGCCAGCCAGAGTGGTCTAGCGGTTACAGATACGCAGTATTTT	CASQSGLAVTDTQYF
-	TRBV19	TRBJ1-5	TRBD1	TGTGCCAGTAGTATCCGACAGGGGGATCAGCCCCAGCATTTT	CASSIRQGDQPQHF
-	TRBV11-2	TRBJ2-1	TRBD2	TGTGCCAGCAGCTTAGAGCGGGAGGGCCGGGTTGAGCAGTTCTTC	CASSLEREGRVEQFF
-	TRBV19	TRBJ2-2	-	TGTGCCAGTAGTATAGGGAGGGCGAACACCGGGGAGCTGTTTTTT	CASSIGRANTGELFF
-	TRBV6-5	TRBJ2-1	-	TGTGCCAGCAGTTACTTAAGGGGCGATGAGCAGTTCTTC	CASSYLRGDEQFF
-	TRBV5-1	TRBJ1-4	TRBD1	TGCGCCAGCAGCCTTGACCCCGGGACAGGGTTGGTCGGCACTGTAACTAATGAAAAACTGTTTTTT	CASSLDPGTGLVGTVTNEKLFF
-	TRBV29-1	TRBJ2-1	TRBD2	TGCAGCGTTGAGGTTGGCGGGGGGGCGGATGAGCAGTTCTTC	CSVEVGGGADEQFF
-	TRBV7-3	TRBJ1-1	-	TGTGCCAGCAGCCCGGACATTTTTAACACTGAAGCTTTCTTT	CASSPDIFNTEAFF
-	TRBV5-1	TRBJ2-3	-	TGCGCCAGCAGCTACTTGGGCGGGCCTAGCACAGATACGCAGTATTTT	CASSYLGGPSTDTQYF
-	TRBV5-6	TRBJ2-5	-	TGTGCCAGCAGCTCGCGGATGGTTGGGGCAGATAGGAAAGAGACCCAGTACTTC	CASSSRMVGADRKETQYF
-	TRBV2	TRBJ2-2	TRBD2	TGTGCCGGAAGGGGACTAGTTGGTACCGGGGAGCTGTTTTTT	CAGRGLVGTGELFF
-	TRBV27	TRBJ1-4	TRBD1	TGTGCCAGCAGTCCTTCGACAGGGGTTAATGAAAAACTGTTTTTT	CASSPSTGVNEKLFF
-	TRBV5-1	TRBJ2-3	TRBD1	TGCGCCAGCAGCCGGGACAGGACAGATACGCAGTATTTT	CASSRDRTDTQYF
once	TRBV7-9	TRBJ2-1	-	TGTGCCAGCAGCCCGGGGATTAGCTCCTACAATGAGCAGTTCTTC	CASSPGISSYNEQFF
-	TRBV11-3	TRBJ2-2	-	TGTGCCAGCAGCTCAAGGACTACCCCACCCCTCACCGGGGAGCTGTTTTTT	CASSSRTTPPLTGELFF
-	TRBV28	TRBJ2-7	TRBD2	TGTGCCGCTGCGGGAGAGTTAGGCGAGCAGTACTTC	CAAAGELGEQYF
-	TRBV19	TRBJ1-1	-	TGTGCCAGTAGTCGGCGACAGATAAATGATGAAGCTTTCTTT	CASSRRQINDEAFF
-	TRBV5-1	TRBJ1-2	-	TGCGCCAGCAGCTTGGTGGGAGGCCATGGCTACACCTTC	CASSLVGGHGYTF
-	TRBV5-1	TRBJ1-5	-	TGCGCCAGCAGCTTTGAAGGGGATCAGCCCCAGCATTTT	CASSFEGDQPQHF
-	TRBV5-1	TRBJ2-7	TRBD1	TGCGCCAGCAGCTTGAGGGACAGGGCTAACGACGAGCAGTACTTC	CASSLRDRANDEQYF
-	TRBV7-3	TRBJ2-5	-	TGTGCCAGCAGCGTAGTGGGAGGGGGGGCCCAAGAGACCCAGTACTTC	CASSVVGGGAQETQYF
-	TRBV19	TRBJ1-1	-	TGTGCCAGTAGTAATACCCTCCAGGGTGAAGCTTTCTTT	CASSNTLQGEAFF
-	TRBV6-6	TRBJ2-7	TRBD1	TGTGCCAGCAGTTACCGGACAGGCTCCTACGAGCAGTACTTC	CASSYRTGSYEQYF
once	TRBV6-6	TRBJ1-2	TRBD1	TGTGCCAGCAGCCCCGGGACAGGGATTTTCACCTTC	CASSPGTGIFTF
-	TRBV29-1	TRBJ2-2	TRBD2	TGCAGCGTTAGACTAGCGGGGGGGCCCGGGGAGCTGTTTTTT	CSVRLAGGPGELFF
-	TRBV5-1	TRBJ2-7	-	TGCGCCAGCAGCTTGGGTGTACACTCCTACGAGCAGTACTTC	CASSLGVHSYEQYF
-	TRBV19	TRBJ1-2	TRBD1	TGTGCCAGTAGTCCATTCGGGCAGGGGGCAAGCTATGGCTACACCTTC	CASSPFGQGASYGYTF